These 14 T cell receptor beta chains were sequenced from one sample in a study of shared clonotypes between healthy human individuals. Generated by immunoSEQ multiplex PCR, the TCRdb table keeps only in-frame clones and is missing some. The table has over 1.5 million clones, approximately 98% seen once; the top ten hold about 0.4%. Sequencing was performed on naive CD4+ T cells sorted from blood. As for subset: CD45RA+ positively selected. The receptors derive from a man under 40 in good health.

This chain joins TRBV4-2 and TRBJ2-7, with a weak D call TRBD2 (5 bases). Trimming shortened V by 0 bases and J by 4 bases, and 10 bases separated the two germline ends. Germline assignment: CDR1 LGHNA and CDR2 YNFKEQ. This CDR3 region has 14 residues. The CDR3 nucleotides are TGTGCCAGCAGCCAAGATATAGCGTCATACGAGCAGTACTTC. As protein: CASSQDIASYEQYF.

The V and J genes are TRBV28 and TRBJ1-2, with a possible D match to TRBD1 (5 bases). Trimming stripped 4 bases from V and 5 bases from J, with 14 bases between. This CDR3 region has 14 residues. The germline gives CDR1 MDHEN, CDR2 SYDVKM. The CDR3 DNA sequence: TGTGCCAGCAGTTCCACCGTTAGGACATATGGCTACACCTTC. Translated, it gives CASSSTVRTYGYTF.

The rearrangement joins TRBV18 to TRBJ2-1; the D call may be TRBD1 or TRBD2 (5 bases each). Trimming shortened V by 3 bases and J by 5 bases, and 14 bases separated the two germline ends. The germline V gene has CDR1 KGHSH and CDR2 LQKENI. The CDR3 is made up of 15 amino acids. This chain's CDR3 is CASSPQPGTHNEQFF. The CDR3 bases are TGTGCCAGCTCACCTCAGCCCGGGACCCACAATGAGCAGTTCTTC.

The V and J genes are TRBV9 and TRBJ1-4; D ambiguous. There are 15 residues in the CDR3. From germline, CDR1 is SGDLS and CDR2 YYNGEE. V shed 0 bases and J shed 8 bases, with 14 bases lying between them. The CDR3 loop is CASSVAAGIREKLFF. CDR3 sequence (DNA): TGTGCCAGCAGCGTAGCAGCAGGTATTAGGGAAAAACTGTTTTTT.

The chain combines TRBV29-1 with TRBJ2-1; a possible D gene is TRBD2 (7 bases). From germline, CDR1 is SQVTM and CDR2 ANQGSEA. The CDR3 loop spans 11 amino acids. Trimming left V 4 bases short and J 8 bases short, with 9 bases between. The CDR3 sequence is CSVAGGDEQFF. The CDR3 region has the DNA TGCAGCGTTGCGGGGGGCGATGAGCAGTTCTTC.

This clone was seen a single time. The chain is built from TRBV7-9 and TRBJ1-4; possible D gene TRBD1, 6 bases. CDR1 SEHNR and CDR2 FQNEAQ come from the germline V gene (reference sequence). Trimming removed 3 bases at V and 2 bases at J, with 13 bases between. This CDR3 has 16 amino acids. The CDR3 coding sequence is TGTGCCAGCAGCTTGGGGCGGACAGCGACTAATGAAAAACTGTTTTTT. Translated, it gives CASSLGRTATNEKLFF. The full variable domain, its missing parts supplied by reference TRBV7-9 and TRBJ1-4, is DTGVSQNPRHKITKRGQNVTFRCDPISEHNRLYWYRQTLGQGPEFLTYFQNEAQLEKSRLLSDRFSAERPKGSFSTLEIQRTEQGDSAMYLCASSLGRTATNEKLFFGSGTQLSVL.

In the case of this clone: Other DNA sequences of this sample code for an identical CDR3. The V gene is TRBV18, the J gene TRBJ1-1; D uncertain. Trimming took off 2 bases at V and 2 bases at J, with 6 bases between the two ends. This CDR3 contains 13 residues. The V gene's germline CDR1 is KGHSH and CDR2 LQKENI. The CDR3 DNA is TGTGCCAGCTCACCAAAACGTAACACTGAAGCTTTCTTT. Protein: CASSPKRNTEAFF.

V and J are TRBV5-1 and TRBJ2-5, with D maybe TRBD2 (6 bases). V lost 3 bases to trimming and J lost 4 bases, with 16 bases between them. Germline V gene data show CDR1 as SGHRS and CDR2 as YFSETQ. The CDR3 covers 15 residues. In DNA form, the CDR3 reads TGCGCCAGCAGCTCGGGGACTTCCCATCCAGAGACCCAGTACTTC. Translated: CASSSGTSHPETQYF. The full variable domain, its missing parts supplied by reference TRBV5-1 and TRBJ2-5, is KAGVTQTPRYLIKTRGQQVTLSCSPISGHRSVSWYQQTPGQGLQFLFEYFSETQRNKGNFPGRFSGRQFSNSRSEMNVSTLELGDSALYLCASSSGTSHPETQYFGPGTRLLVL.

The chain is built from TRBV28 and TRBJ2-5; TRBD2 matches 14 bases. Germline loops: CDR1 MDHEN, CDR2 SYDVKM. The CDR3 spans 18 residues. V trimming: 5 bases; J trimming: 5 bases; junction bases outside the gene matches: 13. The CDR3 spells CASSPSTPGLAGVETQYF. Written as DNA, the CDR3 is TGTGCCAGCAGTCCCTCCACCCCGGGACTAGCGGGAGTTGAGACCCAGTACTTC.

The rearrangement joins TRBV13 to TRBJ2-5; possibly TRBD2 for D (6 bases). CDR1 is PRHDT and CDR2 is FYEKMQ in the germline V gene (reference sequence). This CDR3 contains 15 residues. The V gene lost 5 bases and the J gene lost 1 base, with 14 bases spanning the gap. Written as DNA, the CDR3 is TGTGCCAGCAGCCATTGGCGGGGTGCCCAAGAGACCCAGTACTTC. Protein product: CASSHWRGAQETQYF.

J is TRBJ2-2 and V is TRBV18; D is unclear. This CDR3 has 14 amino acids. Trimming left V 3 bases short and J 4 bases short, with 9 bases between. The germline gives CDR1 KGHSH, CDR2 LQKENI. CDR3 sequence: CASSPDHSTGELFF. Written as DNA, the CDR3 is TGTGCCAGCTCACCCGACCACTCCACCGGGGAGCTGTTTTTT.

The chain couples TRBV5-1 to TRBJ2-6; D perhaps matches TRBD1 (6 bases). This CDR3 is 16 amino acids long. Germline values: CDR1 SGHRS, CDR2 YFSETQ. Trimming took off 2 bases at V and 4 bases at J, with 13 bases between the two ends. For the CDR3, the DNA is TGCGCCAGCAGCTTACCCCCCGGGACAGGGGCCAACGTCCTGACTTTC. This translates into CASSLPPGTGANVLTF.

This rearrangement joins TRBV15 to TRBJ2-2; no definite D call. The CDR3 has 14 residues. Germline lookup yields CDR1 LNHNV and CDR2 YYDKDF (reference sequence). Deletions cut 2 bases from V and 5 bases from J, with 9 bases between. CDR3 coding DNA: TGTGCCACCAGCAGACTATCCGTGACCGGGGAGCTGTTTTTT. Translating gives CATSRLSVTGELFF.

CDR3 bases: TGTGCCAGCAGAAGAAATCCCCCCCCGCGGGGCGGGGAGCTGTTTTTT. Protein sequence: CASRRNPPPRGGELFF. This chain links TRBV28 with TRBJ2-2, with D perhaps matching TRBD2 (6 bases). Trimming removed 6 bases from V and 7 bases from J, with 21 bases in between. Germline CDR1 MDHEN, CDR2 SYDVKM. There are 16 residues in the CDR3.